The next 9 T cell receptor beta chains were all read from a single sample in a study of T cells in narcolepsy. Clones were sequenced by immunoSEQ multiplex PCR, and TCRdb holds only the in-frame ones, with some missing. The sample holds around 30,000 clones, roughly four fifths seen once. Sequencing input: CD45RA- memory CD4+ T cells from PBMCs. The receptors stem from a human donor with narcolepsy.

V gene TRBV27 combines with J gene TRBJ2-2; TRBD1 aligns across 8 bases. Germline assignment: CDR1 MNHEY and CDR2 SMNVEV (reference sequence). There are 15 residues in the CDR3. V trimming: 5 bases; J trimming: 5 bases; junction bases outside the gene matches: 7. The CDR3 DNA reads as TGTGCCAGCAGTCGCGGACAGGGCGGGACCGGGGAGCTGTTTTTT. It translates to CASSRGQGGTGELFF.

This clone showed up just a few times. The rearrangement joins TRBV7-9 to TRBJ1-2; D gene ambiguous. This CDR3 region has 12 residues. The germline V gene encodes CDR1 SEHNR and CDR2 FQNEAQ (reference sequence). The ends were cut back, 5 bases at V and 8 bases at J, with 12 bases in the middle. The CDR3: CASSIEVEGYTF. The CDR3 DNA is TGTGCCAGCAGCATAGAAGTAGAGGGCTACACCTTC.

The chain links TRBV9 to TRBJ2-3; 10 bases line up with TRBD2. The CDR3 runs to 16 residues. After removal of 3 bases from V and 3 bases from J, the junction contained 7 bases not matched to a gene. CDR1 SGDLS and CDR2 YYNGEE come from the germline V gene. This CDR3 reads CASSGRLAGVTDTQYF. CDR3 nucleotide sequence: TGTGCCAGCAGCGGGAGACTAGCGGGCGTGACAGATACGCAGTATTTT.

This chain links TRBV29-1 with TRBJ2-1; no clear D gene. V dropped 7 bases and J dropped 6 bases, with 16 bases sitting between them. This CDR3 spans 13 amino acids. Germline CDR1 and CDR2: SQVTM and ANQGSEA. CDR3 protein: CSAAPRTFNEQFF. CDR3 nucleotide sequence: TGCAGCGCCGCCCCTAGGACCTTCAATGAGCAGTTCTTC.

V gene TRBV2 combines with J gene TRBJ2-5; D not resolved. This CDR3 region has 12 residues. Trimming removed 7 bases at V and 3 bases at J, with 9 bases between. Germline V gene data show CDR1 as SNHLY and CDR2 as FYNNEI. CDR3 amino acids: CASTGLKETQYF. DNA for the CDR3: TGTGCCAGCACTGGGCTGAAAGAGACCCAGTACTTC.

The CDR3 loop reads CASSIGQGREKLFF. CDR3 sequence (DNA): TGTGCCAGTAGTATAGGACAGGGCCGGGAAAAACTGTTTTTT. J is TRBJ1-4 and V is TRBV19; 7 bases are a match to TRBD1. CDR1 LNHDA and CDR2 SQIVND come from the germline V gene (reference sequence). V was clipped by 1 base and J by 8 bases; unmatched bases: 4. This CDR3 spans 14 amino acids.

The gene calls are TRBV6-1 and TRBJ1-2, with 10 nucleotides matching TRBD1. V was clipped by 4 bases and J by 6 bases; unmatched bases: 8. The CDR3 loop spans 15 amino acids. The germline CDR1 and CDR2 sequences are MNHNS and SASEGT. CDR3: CASSGVSGTGDGYTF. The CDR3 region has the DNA TGTGCCAGCAGTGGGGTCTCCGGGACAGGGGATGGCTACACCTTC.

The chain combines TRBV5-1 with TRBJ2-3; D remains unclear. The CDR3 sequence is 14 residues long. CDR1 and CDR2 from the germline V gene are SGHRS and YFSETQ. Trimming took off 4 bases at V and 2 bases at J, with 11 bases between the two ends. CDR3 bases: TGCGCCAGCAGCCCGACGGAATCCACAGATACGCAGTATTTT. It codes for CASSPTESTDTQYF.

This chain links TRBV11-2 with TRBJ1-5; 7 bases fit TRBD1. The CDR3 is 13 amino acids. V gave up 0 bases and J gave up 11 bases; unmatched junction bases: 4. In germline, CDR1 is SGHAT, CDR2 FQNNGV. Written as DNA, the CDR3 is TGTGCCAGCAGCTTAGAGGGACAGTCGTCCCAGCATTTT. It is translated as CASSLEGQSSQHF.